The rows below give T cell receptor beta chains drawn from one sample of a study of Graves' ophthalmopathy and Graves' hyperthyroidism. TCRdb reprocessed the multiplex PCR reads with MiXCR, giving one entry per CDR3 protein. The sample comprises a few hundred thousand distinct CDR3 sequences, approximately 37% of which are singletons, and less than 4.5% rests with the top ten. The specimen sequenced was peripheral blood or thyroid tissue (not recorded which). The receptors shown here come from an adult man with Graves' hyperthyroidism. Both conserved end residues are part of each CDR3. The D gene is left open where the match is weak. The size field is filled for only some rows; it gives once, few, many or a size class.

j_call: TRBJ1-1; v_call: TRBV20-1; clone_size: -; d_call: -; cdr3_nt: TGCAGTGCTCTGGCGGGTCTGAACACTGAAGCTTTCTTT; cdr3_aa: CSALAGLNTEAFF
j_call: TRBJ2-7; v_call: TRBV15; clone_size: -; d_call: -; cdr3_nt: TGTGCCACCAGTGATAGGGGCTACAATGAGCAGTACTTC; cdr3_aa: CATSDRGYNEQYF
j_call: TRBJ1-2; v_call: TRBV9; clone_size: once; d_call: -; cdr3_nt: TGTGCCAGCAGCGTCACGTGGGGGGACTATGGCTACACCTTC; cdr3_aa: CASSVTWGDYGYTF
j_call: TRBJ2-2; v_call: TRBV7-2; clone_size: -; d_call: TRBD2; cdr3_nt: TGTGCCAGCAGCCCTCAGACTAGCGGAAACACCGGGGAGCTGTTTTTT; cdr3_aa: CASSPQTSGNTGELFF
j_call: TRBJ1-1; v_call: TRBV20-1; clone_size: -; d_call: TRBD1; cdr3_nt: TGCAGTGCTAGAGCTAAGGGACAGGGGGCTCATTCAGACACTGAAGCTTTCTTT; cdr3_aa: CSARAKGQGAHSDTEAFF
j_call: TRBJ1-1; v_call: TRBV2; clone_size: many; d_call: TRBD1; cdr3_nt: TGTGCCAGCAGTACAGGGGTCAGGTACACTGAAGCTTTCTTT; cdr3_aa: CASSTGVRYTEAFF
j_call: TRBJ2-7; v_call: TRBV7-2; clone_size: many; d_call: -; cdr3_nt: TGTGCCAGCAGCTTAGCGCCGGACAGCTTCTACGAGCAGTACTTC; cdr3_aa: CASSLAPDSFYEQYF
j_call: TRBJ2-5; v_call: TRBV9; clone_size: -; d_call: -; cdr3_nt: TGTGCCAGCCGCGTTGGGACCTCGAGGGAAGAGACCCAGTACTTC; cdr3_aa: CASRVGTSREETQYF
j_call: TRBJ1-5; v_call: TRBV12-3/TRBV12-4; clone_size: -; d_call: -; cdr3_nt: TGTGCCAGCAGTCTAAGAGGGGAGCAATTTAATTTTCAGCCCCAGCATTTT; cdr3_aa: CASSLRGEQFNFQPQHF
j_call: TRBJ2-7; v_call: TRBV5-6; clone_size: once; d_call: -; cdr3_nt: TGTGTCAGCAGCTTGGGGCACGGTCCTTACGAGCAGTACTTC; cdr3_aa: CVSSLGHGPYEQYF
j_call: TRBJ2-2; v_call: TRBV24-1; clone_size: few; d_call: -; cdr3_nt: TGTGCCACCAGTGATCCGCCCGGCGGGGGCGTCGCGAACACCGGGGAGCTGTTTTTT; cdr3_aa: CATSDPPGGGVANTGELFF
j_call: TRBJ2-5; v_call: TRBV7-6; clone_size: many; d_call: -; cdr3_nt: TGTGCCAGCAGCCCCGAGTTAGAGACCCAGTACTTC; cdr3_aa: CASSPELETQYF
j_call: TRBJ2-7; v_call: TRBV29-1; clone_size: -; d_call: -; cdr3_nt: TGCAGCTTGGAAGGGTCCTCCTACAAGCAGTACTTC; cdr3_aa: CSLEGSSYKQYF
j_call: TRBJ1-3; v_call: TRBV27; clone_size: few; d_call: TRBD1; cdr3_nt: TGTGCCAGCAGACAGGGGACTGGAAACACCATATATTTT; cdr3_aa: CASRQGTGNTIYF
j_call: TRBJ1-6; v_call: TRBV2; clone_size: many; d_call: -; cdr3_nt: TGTGCCAGCATCCGAAATCCTAATTCACCCCTCCACTTT; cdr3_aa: CASIRNPNSPLHF
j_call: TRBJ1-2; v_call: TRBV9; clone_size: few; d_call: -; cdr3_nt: TGTGCCAGCAGCGTAGACGGGGATCGTAACTATGGCTACACCTTC; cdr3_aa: CASSVDGDRNYGYTF
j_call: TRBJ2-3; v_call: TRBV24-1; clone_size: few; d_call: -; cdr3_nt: TGTGCCACCAGTGATCCAAGACAGACCACAGATACGCAGTATTTT; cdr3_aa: CATSDPRQTTDTQYF
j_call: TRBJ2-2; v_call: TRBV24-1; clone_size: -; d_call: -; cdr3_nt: TGTGCCACCAGTGATTCCCCGGGACGGCCGAACACCGGGGAGCTGTTTTTT; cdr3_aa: CATSDSPGRPNTGELFF
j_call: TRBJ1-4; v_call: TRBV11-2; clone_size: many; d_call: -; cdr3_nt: TGTGCCAGCAGCTTAGTCGACGGCTTTGGCGAAAAACTGTTTTTT; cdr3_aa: CASSLVDGFGEKLFF
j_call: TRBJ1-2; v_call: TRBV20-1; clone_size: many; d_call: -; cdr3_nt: TGCAGCGCCGGACCGACCTATGGCTACACCTTC; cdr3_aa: CSAGPTYGYTF